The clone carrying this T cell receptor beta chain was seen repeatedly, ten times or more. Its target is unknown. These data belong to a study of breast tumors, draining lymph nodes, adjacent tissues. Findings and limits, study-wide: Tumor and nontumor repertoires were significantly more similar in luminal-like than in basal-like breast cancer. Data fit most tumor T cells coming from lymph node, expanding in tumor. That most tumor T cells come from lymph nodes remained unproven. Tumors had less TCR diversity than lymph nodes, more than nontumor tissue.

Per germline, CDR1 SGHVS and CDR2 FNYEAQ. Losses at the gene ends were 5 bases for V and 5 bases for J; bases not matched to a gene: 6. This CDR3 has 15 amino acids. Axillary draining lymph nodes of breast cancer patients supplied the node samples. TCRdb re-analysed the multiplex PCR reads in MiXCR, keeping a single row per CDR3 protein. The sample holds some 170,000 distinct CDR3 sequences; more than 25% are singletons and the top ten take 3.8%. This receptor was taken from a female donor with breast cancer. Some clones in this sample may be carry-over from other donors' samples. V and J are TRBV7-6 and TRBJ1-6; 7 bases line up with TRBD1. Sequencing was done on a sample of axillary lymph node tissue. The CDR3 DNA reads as TGTGCCAGCAGCCCCCAGGGACAGAATAATTCACCCCTCCACTTT. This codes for CASSPQGQNNSPLHF.